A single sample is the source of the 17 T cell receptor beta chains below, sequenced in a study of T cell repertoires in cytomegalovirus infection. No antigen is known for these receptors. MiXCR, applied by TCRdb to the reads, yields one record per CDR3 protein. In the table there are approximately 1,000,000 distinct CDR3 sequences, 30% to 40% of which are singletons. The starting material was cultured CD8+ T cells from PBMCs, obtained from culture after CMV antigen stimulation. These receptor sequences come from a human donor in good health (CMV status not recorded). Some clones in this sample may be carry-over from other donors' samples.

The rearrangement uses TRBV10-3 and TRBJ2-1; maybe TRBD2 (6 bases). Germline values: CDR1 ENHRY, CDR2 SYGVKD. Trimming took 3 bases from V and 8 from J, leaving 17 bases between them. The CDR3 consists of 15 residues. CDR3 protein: CAISETFGSSDEQFF. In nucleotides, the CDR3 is TGTGCCATCAGTGAAACCTTCGGGAGTAGCGATGAGCAGTTCTTC.

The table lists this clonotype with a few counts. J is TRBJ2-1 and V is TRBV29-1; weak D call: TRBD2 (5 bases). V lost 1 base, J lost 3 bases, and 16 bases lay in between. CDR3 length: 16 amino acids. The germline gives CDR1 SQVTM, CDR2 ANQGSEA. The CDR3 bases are TGCAGCGTTGAAGGGGTGAGGGAGTTGGACTACAATGAGCAGTTCTTC. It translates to CSVEGVRELDYNEQFF.

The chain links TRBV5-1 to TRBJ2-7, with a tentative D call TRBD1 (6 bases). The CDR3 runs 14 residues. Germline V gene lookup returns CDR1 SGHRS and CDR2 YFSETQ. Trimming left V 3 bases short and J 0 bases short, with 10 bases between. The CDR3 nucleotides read TGCGCCAGCAGCTCCACAGGGTACTCCTACGAGCAGTACTTC. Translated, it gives CASSSTGYSYEQYF.

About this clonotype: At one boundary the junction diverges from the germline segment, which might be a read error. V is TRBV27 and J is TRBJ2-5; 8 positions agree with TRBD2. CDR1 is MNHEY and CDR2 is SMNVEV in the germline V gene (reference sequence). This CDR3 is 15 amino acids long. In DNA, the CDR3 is TGTTCCAGCAGTTTCACTAGCGGTTCCAAAAAGACCCAGTACTTC. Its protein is CSSSFTSGSKKTQYF.

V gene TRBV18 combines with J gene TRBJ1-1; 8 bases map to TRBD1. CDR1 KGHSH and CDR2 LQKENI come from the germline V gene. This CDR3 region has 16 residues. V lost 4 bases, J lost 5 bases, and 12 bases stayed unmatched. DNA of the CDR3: TGTGCCAGCTCACGCCGGGGGGGACAGGTTTTGACTGAAGCTTTCTTT. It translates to CASSRRGGQVLTEAFF.

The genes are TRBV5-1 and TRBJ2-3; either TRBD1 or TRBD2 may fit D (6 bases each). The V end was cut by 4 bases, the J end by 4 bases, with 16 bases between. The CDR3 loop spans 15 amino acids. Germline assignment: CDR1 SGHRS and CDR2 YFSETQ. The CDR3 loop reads CASSQGLWGPDTQYF. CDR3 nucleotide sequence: TGCGCCAGCAGCCAGGGACTCTGGGGGCCAGATACGCAGTATTTT.

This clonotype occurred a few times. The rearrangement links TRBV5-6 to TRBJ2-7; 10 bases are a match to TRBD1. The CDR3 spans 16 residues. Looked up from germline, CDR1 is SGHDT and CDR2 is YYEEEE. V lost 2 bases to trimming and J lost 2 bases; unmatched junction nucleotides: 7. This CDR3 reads CASSFGTGVRPYEQYV. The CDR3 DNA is TGTGCCAGCAGCTTTGGGACAGGGGTCCGCCCCTACGAGCAGTACGTC.

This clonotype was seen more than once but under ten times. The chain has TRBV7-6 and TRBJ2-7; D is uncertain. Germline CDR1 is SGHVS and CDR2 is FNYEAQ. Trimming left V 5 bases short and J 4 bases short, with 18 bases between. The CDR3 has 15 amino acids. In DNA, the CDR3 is TGTGCCAGCAGCCGAAAGGGTTCCCCTTATTACGAGCAGTACTTC. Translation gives CASSRKGSPYYEQYF.

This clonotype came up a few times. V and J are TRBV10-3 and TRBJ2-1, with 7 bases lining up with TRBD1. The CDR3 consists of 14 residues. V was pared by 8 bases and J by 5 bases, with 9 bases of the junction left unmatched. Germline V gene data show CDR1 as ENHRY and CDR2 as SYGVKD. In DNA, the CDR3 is TGTGCCATCCTCTTGACAGGGCTTAACAATGAGCAGTTCTTC. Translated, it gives CAILLTGLNNEQFF.

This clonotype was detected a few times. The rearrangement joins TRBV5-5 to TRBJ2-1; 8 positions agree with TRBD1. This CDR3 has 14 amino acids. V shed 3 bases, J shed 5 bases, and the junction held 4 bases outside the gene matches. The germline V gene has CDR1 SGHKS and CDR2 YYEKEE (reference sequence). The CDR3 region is CASSYDRGHNEQFF. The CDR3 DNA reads TGTGCCAGCAGCTATGACAGGGGCCACAATGAGCAGTTCTTC.

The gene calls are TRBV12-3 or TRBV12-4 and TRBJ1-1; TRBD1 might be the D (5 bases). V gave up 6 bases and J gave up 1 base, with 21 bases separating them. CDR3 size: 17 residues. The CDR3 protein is CASRAPGRMYWNTEAFF. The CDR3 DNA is TGTGCCAGCAGAGCGCCGGGACGGATGTATTGGAACACTGAAGCTTTCTTT.

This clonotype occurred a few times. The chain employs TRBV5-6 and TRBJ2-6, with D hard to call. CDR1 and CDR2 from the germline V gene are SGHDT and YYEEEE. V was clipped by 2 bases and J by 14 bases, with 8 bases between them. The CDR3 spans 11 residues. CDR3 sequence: CASSFNGILTF. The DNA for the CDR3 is TGTGCCAGCAGCTTTAATGGTATCCTGACTTTC.

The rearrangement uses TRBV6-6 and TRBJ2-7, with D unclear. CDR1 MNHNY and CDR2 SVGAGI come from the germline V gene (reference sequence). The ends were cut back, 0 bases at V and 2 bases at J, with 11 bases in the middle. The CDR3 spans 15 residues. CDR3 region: CASSYSGLSTYEQYF. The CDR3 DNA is TGTGCCAGCAGTTACTCAGGTCTCTCTACCTACGAGCAGTACTTC.

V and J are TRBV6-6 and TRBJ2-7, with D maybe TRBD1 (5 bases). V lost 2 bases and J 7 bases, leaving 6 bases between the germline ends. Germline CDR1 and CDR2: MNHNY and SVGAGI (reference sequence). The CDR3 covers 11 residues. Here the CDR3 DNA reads TGTGCCAGCAGTTACAAGGGGGAGCAGTACTTC. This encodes CASSYKGEQYF.

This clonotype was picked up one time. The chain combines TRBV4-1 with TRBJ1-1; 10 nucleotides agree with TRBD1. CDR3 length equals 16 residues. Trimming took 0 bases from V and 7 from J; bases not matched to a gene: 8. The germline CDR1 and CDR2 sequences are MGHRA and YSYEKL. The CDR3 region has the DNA TGCGCCAGCAGCCAAGATGGCTCGACAGGGGGCATTGAAGCTTTCTTT. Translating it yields CASSQDGSTGGIEAFF.

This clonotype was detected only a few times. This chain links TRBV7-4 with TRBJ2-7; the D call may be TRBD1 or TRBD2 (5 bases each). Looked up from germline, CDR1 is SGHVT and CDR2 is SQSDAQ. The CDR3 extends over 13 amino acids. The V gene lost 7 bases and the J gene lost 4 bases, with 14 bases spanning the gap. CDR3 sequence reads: CASTPPGRYEQYV. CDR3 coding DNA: TGTGCCAGCACCCCACCGGGGCGGTACGAGCAGTACGTC.

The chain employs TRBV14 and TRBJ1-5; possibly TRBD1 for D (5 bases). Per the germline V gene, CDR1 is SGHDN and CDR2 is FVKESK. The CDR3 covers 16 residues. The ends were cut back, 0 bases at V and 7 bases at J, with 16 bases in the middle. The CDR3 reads CASSQDRREGIQPQHF. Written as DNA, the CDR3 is TGTGCCAGCAGCCAAGATCGTAGAGAGGGGATCCAGCCCCAGCATTTT.